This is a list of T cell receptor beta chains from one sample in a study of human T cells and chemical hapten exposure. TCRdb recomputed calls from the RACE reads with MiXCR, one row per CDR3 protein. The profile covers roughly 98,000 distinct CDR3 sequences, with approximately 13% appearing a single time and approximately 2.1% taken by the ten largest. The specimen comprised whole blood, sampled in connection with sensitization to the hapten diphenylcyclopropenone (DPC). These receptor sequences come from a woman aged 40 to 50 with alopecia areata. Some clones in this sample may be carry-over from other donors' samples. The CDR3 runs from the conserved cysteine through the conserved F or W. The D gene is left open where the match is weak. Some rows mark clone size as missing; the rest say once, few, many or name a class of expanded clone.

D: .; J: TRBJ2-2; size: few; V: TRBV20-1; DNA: TGCAGTGCTAGAGAATCCGGCGCTGAAACCGGGGAGCTGTTTTTT; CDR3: CSARESGAETGELFF
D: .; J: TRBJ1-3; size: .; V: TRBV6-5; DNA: TGTGCCAGCGGCCAAGCAGGGTTAAGGACTGGAAACACCATATATTTT; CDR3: CASGQAGLRTGNTIYF
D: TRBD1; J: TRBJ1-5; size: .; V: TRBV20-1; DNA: TGCAGTGGCGCGAGCCCTACAGGGGGCAATCAGCCCCAGCATTTT; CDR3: CSGASPTGGNQPQHF
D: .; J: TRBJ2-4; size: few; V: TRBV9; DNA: TGTGCCAACCCCTATACTAGGGAAAACATTCAGTACTTC; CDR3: CANPYTRENIQYF
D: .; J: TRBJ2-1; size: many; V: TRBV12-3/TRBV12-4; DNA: TGTGCCAGCAGTTTCGTAGGGGACTCCTACAATGAGCAGTTCTTC; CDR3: CASSFVGDSYNEQFF
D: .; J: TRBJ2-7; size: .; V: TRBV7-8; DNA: TGTGCCAGCAGCACTCACCCTTCGAAAGAGCAGTACTTC; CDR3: CASSTHPSKEQYF
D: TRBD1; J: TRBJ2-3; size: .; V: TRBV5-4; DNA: TGTGCCAGCAGCCCGGGACAGGGGGCAGATACGCAGTATTTT; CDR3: CASSPGQGADTQYF
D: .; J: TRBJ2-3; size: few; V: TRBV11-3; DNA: TGTGCCAGCAGCTTACGGTGGGATACGCAGTATTTT; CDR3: CASSLRWDTQYF
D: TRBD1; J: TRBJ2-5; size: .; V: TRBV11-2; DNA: TGTGCCAGCAGCCCCTGGACAGGGGGCCCCCAAGAGACCCAGTACTTC; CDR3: CASSPWTGGPQETQYF
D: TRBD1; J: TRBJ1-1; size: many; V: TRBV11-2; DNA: TGTGCCAGCAGCTTAGGACAGGGATTGAACACTGAAGCTTTCTTT; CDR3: CASSLGQGLNTEAFF
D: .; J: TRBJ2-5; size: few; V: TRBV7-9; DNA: TGTGCCAGCAGCCCGTCAGCAGGGCAGGGGACCCAGTACTTC; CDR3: CASSPSAGQGTQYF
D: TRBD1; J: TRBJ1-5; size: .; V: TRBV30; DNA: TGTGCCTGGAGCAGGGGGCTAAGCAATCAGCCCCAGCATTTT; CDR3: CAWSRGLSNQPQHF
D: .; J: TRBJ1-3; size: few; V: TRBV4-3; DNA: TGCGCCAGCAGCCAAGACTCCAGGGTACCCGGAAACACCATATATTTT; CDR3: CASSQDSRVPGNTIYF
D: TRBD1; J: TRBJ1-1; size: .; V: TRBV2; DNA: TGTGCCAGCAGTGAAAGACAGGGCGATGCTGAAGCTTTCTTT; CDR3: CASSERQGDAEAFF
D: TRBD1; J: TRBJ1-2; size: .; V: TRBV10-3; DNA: TGTGCCGTACGACAGGGAGAGGATGGCTACACCTTC; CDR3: CAVRQGEDGYTF
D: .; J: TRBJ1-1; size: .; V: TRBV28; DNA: TGTGCCAGCAGTCGATCTACAACCAACACTGAAGCTTTCTTT; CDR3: CASSRSTTNTEAFF
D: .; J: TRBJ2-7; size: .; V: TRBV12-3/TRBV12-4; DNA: TGTGCCAGCAGGGGGCTCCCCTACGAGCAGTACTTC; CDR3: CASRGLPYEQYF
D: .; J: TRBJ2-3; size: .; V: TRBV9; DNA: TGTGCCAGCAGCGGCCCTAGCGGCACAGATACGCAGTATTTT; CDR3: CASSGPSGTDTQYF
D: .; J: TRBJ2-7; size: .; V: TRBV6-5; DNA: TGTGCCAGCAGTTACCACGGACGGAGGTACTACGAGCAGTACTTC; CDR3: CASSYHGRRYYEQYF
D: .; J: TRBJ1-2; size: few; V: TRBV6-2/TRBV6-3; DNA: TGTGCCAGCAGTCCCTACCAGGGGCCGAAAATGAACTATGGCTACACCTTC; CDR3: CASSPYQGPKMNYGYTF
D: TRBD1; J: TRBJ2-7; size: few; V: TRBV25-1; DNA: TGTGCCAGCAGTGTCACGACAGGGTACGAGCAGTACTTC; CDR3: CASSVTTGYEQYF
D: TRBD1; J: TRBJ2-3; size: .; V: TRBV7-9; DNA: TGTGCCAGCAGCTTAGCGAAGGGACAGGGGGCCGCAGATACGCAGTATTTT; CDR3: CASSLAKGQGAADTQYF
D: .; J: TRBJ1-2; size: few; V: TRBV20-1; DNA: TGCAGTGCTAGGGTGGGGGCAGATAACTATGGCTACACCTTC; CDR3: CSARVGADNYGYTF
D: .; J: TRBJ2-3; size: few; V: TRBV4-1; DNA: TGCGCCAGCAGCCAAGGACAGGGAGGGTCATATACGCAGTATTTT; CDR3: CASSQGQGGSYTQYF
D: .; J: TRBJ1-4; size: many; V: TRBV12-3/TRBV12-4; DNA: TGTGCCAGCAGTTTCGGGTCCGGGCGCGGTGATGAAAAACTGTTTTTT; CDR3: CASSFGSGRGDEKLFF
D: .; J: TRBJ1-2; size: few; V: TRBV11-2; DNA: TGTGCCAGCAGTCCGCGCGTAGGCTACACCTTC; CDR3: CASSPRVGYTF
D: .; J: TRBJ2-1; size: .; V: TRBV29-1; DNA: TGCAGCGCCCTTAACTCGGATGAGCAGTTCTTC; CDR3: CSALNSDEQFF
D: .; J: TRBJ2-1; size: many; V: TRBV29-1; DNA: TGCAGCGTTGCCCCAAGAGGGCCGGAGGACAATGAGCAGTTCTTC; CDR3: CSVAPRGPEDNEQFF
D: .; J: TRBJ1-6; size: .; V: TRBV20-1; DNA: TGCAGTGCTATTAAAGGGGGGAGCTCCTATAATTCACCCCTCCACTTT; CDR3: CSAIKGGSSYNSPLHF
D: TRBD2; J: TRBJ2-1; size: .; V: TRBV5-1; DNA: TGCGCCAGCAGCTTGTCCCCGAATCCCGGGACTAGAGTCAATGAGCAGTTCTTC; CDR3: CASSLSPNPGTRVNEQFF
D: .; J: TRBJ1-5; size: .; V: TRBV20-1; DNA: TGCAGTGCTGGGGGGGCCCGGGACCAGCCCCAGCATTTT; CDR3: CSAGGARDQPQHF
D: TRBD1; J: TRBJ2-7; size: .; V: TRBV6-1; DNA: TGTGCCAGTAACACCGGGACAGGGTTTAACTACGAGCAGTACTTC; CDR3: CASNTGTGFNYEQYF
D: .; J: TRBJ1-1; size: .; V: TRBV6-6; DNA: TGTGCCAGCAGTCTAAATGGGGGAGTCACTGAAGCTTTCTTT; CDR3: CASSLNGGVTEAFF
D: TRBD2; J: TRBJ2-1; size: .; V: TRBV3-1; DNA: TGTGCCAGCATCCCAGTGGGAGGGAGAAGGATTGAGCAGTTCTTC; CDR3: CASIPVGGRRIEQFF
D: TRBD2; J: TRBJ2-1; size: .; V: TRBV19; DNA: TGTGCCAGTTTTAGCGGGAGTGGTGAGCAGTTCTTC; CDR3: CASFSGSGEQFF
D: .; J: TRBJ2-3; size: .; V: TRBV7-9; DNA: TGTGCCAGCAGCTTAGCGCGGGGACGTTTGATCACCGTTACAAACGCAGATACGCAGTATTTT; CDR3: CASSLARGRLITVTNADTQYF
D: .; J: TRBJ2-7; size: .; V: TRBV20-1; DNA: TGCAGTGCTGATATTCCGGGACAAAGGAGCGCCTACGAGCAGTACTTC; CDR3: CSADIPGQRSAYEQYF
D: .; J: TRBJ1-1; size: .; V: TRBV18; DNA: TGTGCCAGCTCACCCCCAGCCACTAACACTGAAGCTTTCTTT; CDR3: CASSPPATNTEAFF
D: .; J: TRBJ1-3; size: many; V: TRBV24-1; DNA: TGTGCCACCAGCGACGGCTCCCTCTCTGGAAACACCATATATTTT; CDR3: CATSDGSLSGNTIYF
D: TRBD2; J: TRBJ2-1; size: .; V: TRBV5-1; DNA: TGCGCCAGCAGCTTGGACATCAGCGGGGTCGGTGAGCAGTTCTTC; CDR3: CASSLDISGVGEQFF
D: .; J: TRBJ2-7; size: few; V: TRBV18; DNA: TGTGCCAGCTCACTCTTCCGGGACGGCGAGCAGTACTTC; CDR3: CASSLFRDGEQYF
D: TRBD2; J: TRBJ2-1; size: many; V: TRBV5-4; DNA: TGTGCCAGCAGCAGGACCGGGACTAGCGGCGGTGAGCAGTTCTTC; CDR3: CASSRTGTSGGEQFF
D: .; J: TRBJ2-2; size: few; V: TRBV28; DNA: TGTGCCAGCAGTCTCACGGGGCAGACGAACACCGGGGAGCTGTTTTTT; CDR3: CASSLTGQTNTGELFF
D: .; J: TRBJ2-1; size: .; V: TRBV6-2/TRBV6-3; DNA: TGTGCCAGCAGTTATGGACTGACCTACAATGAGCAGTTCTTC; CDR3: CASSYGLTYNEQFF
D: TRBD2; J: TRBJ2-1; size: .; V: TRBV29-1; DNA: TGCAGCGCCGGAGCGGGAGGGGGTCCCTCCTACAATGAGCAGTTCTTC; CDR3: CSAGAGGGPSYNEQFF